The 25 T cell receptor beta chains in this list originate from one sample, sequenced in a study of blood T cell repertoires in COVID-19. Assay used: immunoSEQ multiplex PCR; TCRdb lists only in-frame clones, some missing. The table has around 110,000 clones, around 80% seen once; the top ten hold roughly 17%. The material sequenced was peripheral blood. Every receptor here comes from a man aged 60 to 75 with active or convalescent COVID-19.

This clone was seen a handful of times. V gene TRBV10-3 combines with J gene TRBJ2-2, with a weak D call TRBD1 (5 bases). Deletions cut 2 bases from V and 1 base from J, with 11 bases between. The CDR3 runs 16 residues. In germline, CDR1 is ENHRY, CDR2 SYGVKD. As DNA, the CDR3 is TGTGCCATCAGTGAGCACAGGCCAGGGAACACCGGGGAGCTGTTTTTT. This encodes CAISEHRPGNTGELFF.

In this sample, this clone turned up once. The rearrangement joins TRBV9 to TRBJ1-3; D possibly corresponds to TRBD1 (5 bases). The CDR3 extends over 17 amino acids. The germline V gene encodes CDR1 SGDLS and CDR2 YYNGEE. Trimming removed 0 bases at V and 0 bases at J, with 13 bases between. The CDR3 loop reads CASSVGPGTFSGNTIYF. The CDR3 DNA reads TGTGCCAGCAGCGTAGGTCCGGGGACTTTCTCTGGAAACACCATATATTTT.

This clone appeared once. The genes are TRBV2 and TRBJ2-5, with D tentatively TRBD1 (6 bases). Germline V gene data show CDR1 as SNHLY and CDR2 as FYNNEI. CDR3 length: 14 residues. Trimming shortened V by 3 bases and J by 2 bases, and 10 bases separated the two germline ends. This CDR3 reads CASSEGTFQETQYF. CDR3 coding DNA: TGTGCCAGCAGTGAGGGGACATTTCAAGAGACCCAGTACTTC.

The chain carries TRBV29-1 and TRBJ2-7, with D maybe TRBD1 (7 bases). V dropped 6 bases and J dropped 6 bases, with 21 bases sitting between them. The CDR3 spans 14 residues. Looked up from germline, CDR1 is SQVTM and CDR2 is ANQGSEA. The chain's CDR3 is CSVGGSGRGFEQYF. Here the CDR3 DNA reads TGCAGCGTGGGAGGTTCGGGCAGGGGGTTCGAGCAGTACTTC.

J is TRBJ2-1 and V is TRBV4-2; 9 bases align to TRBD2. Germline V gene sequence: CDR1 LGHNA, CDR2 YNFKEQ. The length of the CDR3 is 16 residues. V lost 1 base, J lost 6 bases, and 7 bases stayed unmatched. CDR3 amino acids: CASSQVTSGGSNEQFF. CDR3 bases: TGTGCCAGCAGCCAAGTGACTAGCGGCGGGTCCAATGAGCAGTTCTTC.

The chain carries TRBV21-1 and TRBJ1-4; the table gives TRBD1 as D, unverified against the DNA. TRBV21-1 is a pseudogene locus. This CDR3 contains 15 residues. The CDR3 sequence is CASSKDRQPNEKLFF. In DNA form, the CDR3 reads TGTGCCAGCAGCAAAGACAGACAGCCTAATGAAAAACTGTTTTTT.

This clone was counted once. The rearrangement joins TRBV19 to TRBJ2-1; TRBD2 matches 15 bases. In germline, CDR1 is LNHDA, CDR2 SQIVND (reference sequence). V gave up 4 bases and J gave up 10 bases; unmatched junction bases: 2. The CDR3 consists of 14 residues. CDR3 region: CASSNGLAGGEQFF. CDR3 DNA sequence: TGTGCCAGTAGTAATGGACTAGCGGGAGGGGAGCAGTTCTTC. Combining the CDR3 with reference TRBV19 and TRBJ2-1 gives the whole variable domain DGGITQSPKYLFRKEGQNVTLSCEQNLNHDAMYWYRQDPGQGLRLIYYSQIVNDFQKGDIAEGYSVSREKKESFPLTVTSAQKNPTAFYLCASSNGLAGGEQFFGPGTRLTVL.

V usage is TRBV10-3 and J usage is TRBJ2-1; TRBD1 aligns across 8 bases. Germline V lookup: CDR1 ENHRY, CDR2 SYGVKD. Losses at the gene ends were 6 bases for V and 3 bases for J; bases not matched to a gene: 7. The CDR3 has 15 residues. The CDR3 loop is CAIRNQGAGYNEQFF. In DNA form, the CDR3 reads TGTGCCATCAGAAACCAGGGGGCTGGCTACAATGAGCAGTTCTTC.

This sequence joins TRBV18 and TRBJ2-3; no clear D. The ends were cut back, 1 base at V and 2 bases at J, with 13 bases in the middle. The CDR3 is made up of 16 amino acids. Per the germline V gene, CDR1 is KGHSH and CDR2 is LQKENI. CDR3 residues: CASSPLKRGTTDTQYF. The CDR3 DNA is TGTGCCAGCTCACCACTGAAGAGAGGCACCACAGATACGCAGTATTTT.

This clone was picked up a small number of times. The J gene is TRBJ2-7, the V gene TRBV6-5; the D gene is possibly TRBD1 (6 bases). This CDR3 contains 14 residues. Germline V gene sequence: CDR1 MNHEY, CDR2 SVGAGI. Trimming stripped 7 bases from V and 3 bases from J, with 16 bases between. The chain's CDR3 is CASNPRGFGYEQYF. CDR3 nucleotides: TGTGCCAGCAACCCCAGGGGTTTCGGCTACGAGCAGTACTTC.

The chain links TRBV7-2 to TRBJ1-6, with 8 bases aligning to TRBD1. The CDR3 runs 16 residues. Germline assignment: CDR1 SGHTA and CDR2 FQGNSA. After removal of 5 bases from V and 7 bases from J, the junction contained 10 bases not matched to a gene. CDR3 residues: CASSRGRGQTNSPLHF. The CDR3 DNA reads as TGTGCCAGCAGCAGGGGCAGGGGGCAAACCAATTCACCCCTCCACTTT.

This chain links TRBV5-6 with TRBJ2-7; 7 bases align to TRBD1. Germline CDR1 reads SGHDT; CDR2 reads YYEEEE. The CDR3 spans 14 residues. Trimming cost V 4 bases and J 0 bases; bases outside gene matches: 4. Here the CDR3 reads CASSVGQTSYEQYF. DNA for the CDR3: TGTGCCAGCAGCGTGGGACAGACCTCCTACGAGCAGTACTTC.

This clone appeared a single time. The chain couples TRBV7-9 to TRBJ2-3, with D unclear. V lost 4 bases and J lost 8, with 10 bases in between. The germline V gene has CDR1 SEHNR and CDR2 FQNEAQ (reference sequence). The CDR3 covers 12 residues. The CDR3 DNA reads TGTGCCAGCAGCTATCCTAGGAGTACGCAGTATTTT. It yields the protein CASSYPRSTQYF.

The genes are TRBV6-6 and TRBJ1-6; TRBD1 matches 9 bases. The CDR3 totals 16 residues. J gave up 6 bases and V 6 bases, and 9 bases lay outside the gene matches. Germline CDR1 and CDR2: MNHNY and SVGAGI (reference sequence). Here the CDR3 DNA reads TGTGCCAGCAGGACGGGACAGGGACCCCCTAATTCACCCCTCCACTTT. Translation: CASRTGQGPPNSPLHF.

The CDR3 sequence is CASSQTGTDSEETQYF. The CDR3 region has the DNA TGTGCCAGCAGCCAAACCGGGACAGACAGCGAAGAGACCCAGTACTTC. The chain joins TRBV4-2 to TRBJ2-5, with TRBD1 identical over 7 bases. V dropped 2 bases and J dropped 3; count of bases not matched to a gene: 9. Germline V gene sequence: CDR1 LGHNA, CDR2 YNFKEQ. The CDR3 consists of 16 residues.

The chain uses TRBV19 and TRBJ2-1, with TRBD1 identical over 7 bases. With V trimmed by 6 bases and J by 5 bases, 4 bases remained unmatched. Germline CDR1 and CDR2: LNHDA and SQIVND (reference sequence). The CDR3 spans 13 residues. The CDR3 sequence is CASRETGNNEQFF. The CDR3 DNA is TGTGCCAGTAGGGAGACAGGGAACAATGAGCAGTTCTTC.

The CDR3 coding sequence is TGTGCCAGCAGCCTACAGGGCCTCTACAATGAGCAGTTCTTC. It specifies CASSLQGLYNEQFF. The chain links TRBV7-3 to TRBJ2-1, with a possible D match to TRBD1 (6 bases). The germline V gene encodes CDR1 SGHTA and CDR2 FQGTGA. Trimming removed 5 bases from V and 3 bases from J, with 11 bases in between. This CDR3 is built from 14 residues.

The CDR3 spells CASSLGVNTGELFF. Here the CDR3 DNA reads TGTGCCAGCAGCCTCGGGGTTAACACCGGGGAGCTGTTTTTT. V usage is TRBV11-3 and J usage is TRBJ2-2, with a weak D call TRBD2 (5 bases). Germline V gene data show CDR1 as SGHNT and CDR2 as YENEEA. The CDR3 has 14 residues. The germline V and J ends were trimmed by 5 bases and 2 bases, with 9 bases remaining between them.

CDR3 residues: CASSPSLGLADNEQFF. The CDR3 DNA follows: TGTGCCAGCAGTCCCAGCCTTGGACTAGCGGACAATGAGCAGTTCTTC. The chain links TRBV6-2 or TRBV6-3 to TRBJ2-1; 10 bases are a match to TRBD2. CDR1 and CDR2 from the germline V gene are MNHEY and SVGEGT. The J segment lost 5 bases and the V segment lost 5 bases, leaving 9 bases of the junction unmatched. The CDR3 sequence is 16 residues long.

The chain employs TRBV28 and TRBJ1-4, with D perhaps TRBD1 (5 bases). Germline loops: CDR1 MDHEN, CDR2 SYDVKM. Trimming removed 2 bases from V and 7 bases from J, with 11 bases in between. The length of the CDR3 is 14 residues. The CDR3 coding sequence is TGTGCCAGCAGTTTAGGGGGGACGGGTGAAAAACTGTTTTTT. Translated, it gives CASSLGGTGEKLFF.

The chain recombines TRBV27 with TRBJ1-4; D is unresolved. Trimming left V 8 bases short and J 3 bases short, with 10 bases between. This CDR3 has 13 residues. Germline CDR1 is MNHEY and CDR2 is SMNVEV (reference sequence). CDR3: CASRATSNEKLFF. As DNA, the CDR3 is TGTGCCAGCCGAGCGACCTCTAATGAAAAACTGTTTTTT.

V is TRBV2 and J is TRBJ2-3, with 8 bases that match TRBD1. This CDR3 comprises 13 residues. Losses at the gene ends were 2 bases for V and 5 bases for J; bases not matched to a gene: 0. Germline V gives CDR1 SNHLY, CDR2 FYNNEI. The CDR3 reads CASSETGGDTQYF. Here the CDR3 DNA reads TGTGCCAGCAGTGAAACAGGGGGAGATACGCAGTATTTT.

The gene calls are TRBV29-1 and TRBJ1-3; 7 bases align to TRBD1. Trimming took 4 bases from V and 4 from J; bases not matched to a gene: 1. In germline, CDR1 is SQVTM, CDR2 ANQGSEA. This CDR3 region has 12 residues. The CDR3 loop is CSVATGGNTIYF. The CDR3 nucleotides read TGCAGCGTTGCGACAGGGGGAAACACCATATATTTT. Looking up the rest from reference TRBV29-1 and TRBJ1-3 gives the full variable domain: SAVISQKPSRDICQRGTSLTIQCQVDSQVTMMFWYRQQPGQSLTLIATANQGSEATYESGFVIDKFPISRPNLTFSTLTVSNMSPEDSSIYLCSVATGGNTIYFGEGSWLTVV.

The chain uses TRBV11-3 and TRBJ2-1, with 9 bases lining up with TRBD2. This CDR3 has 15 residues. The ends lost 2 bases at V and 6 bases at J; junction bases unmatched: 5. Per the germline V gene, CDR1 is SGHNT and CDR2 is YENEEA. The CDR3 nucleotides are TGTGCCAGCAGCTTATTTAGCGGGAGCCCCAATGAGCAGTTCTTC. Encoded protein: CASSLFSGSPNEQFF.

The chain carries TRBV2 and TRBJ2-1; a possible D gene is TRBD2 (6 bases). The V and J ends lost 2 bases and 0 bases respectively, with 20 bases between them. Germline values: CDR1 SNHLY, CDR2 FYNNEI. The CDR3 has 19 residues. The chain's CDR3 is CASSELALAYLGSYNEQFF. The CDR3 region has the DNA TGTGCCAGCAGTGAATTGGCCCTAGCGTACTTGGGCTCCTACAATGAGCAGTTCTTC.